A single sample is the source of the 6 T cell receptor beta chains below, sequenced in a study of T cell repertoires in cytomegalovirus infection. MiXCR, applied by TCRdb to the reads, yields one record per CDR3 protein. The data hold 40,000 to 60,000 distinct CDR3 sequences, with about 21% observed a single time. Their antigen targets remain unknown. The source was CD8+ T cells from cultured PBMCs, collected from culture after CMV antigen stimulation. The source is a human donor in good health (CMV status not recorded). Some clones in this sample may be carry-over from other donors' samples.

Regarding this clonotype: The junction shows a germline mismatch at one end, possibly a read error. The genes are TRBV9 and TRBJ2-1, with D perhaps TRBD1 (7 bases). This CDR3 has 15 residues. CDR1 is SGDLS and CDR2 is YYNGEE in the germline V gene. The CDR3 sequence is CASSVGQGGYNEQLF. The CDR3 DNA sequence: TGTGCCAGCAGCGTAGGGCAGGGGGGTTACAATGAGCAGTTGTTC.

V is TRBV7-8 and J is TRBJ2-1; D is perhaps TRBD1 (6 bases). The ends were cut back, 5 bases at V and 0 bases at J, with 11 bases in the middle. In germline, CDR1 is SGHVS, CDR2 FQNEAQ. This CDR3 comprises 15 residues. This CDR3 reads CASSAYRASYNEQFF. The CDR3 DNA reads as TGTGCCAGCAGCGCGTACAGGGCCTCCTACAATGAGCAGTTCTTC.

This clonotype was recorded a few times. The chain joins TRBV6-1 to TRBJ1-1; D remains unclear. V lost 1 base and J lost 0, with 9 bases in between. Germline V lookup: CDR1 MNHNS, CDR2 SASEGT. This CDR3 has 15 amino acids. The CDR3 reads CASSEGGYMNTEAFF. The CDR3, as DNA: TGTGCCAGCAGTGAAGGTGGATATATGAACACTGAAGCTTTCTTT.

As to this clonotype: The junction departs from the called germline gene at one end, perhaps through a read error. This chain joins TRBV7-8 and TRBJ2-1, with TRBD1 matching over 7 bases. Germline-derived CDR1 and CDR2 are SGHVS and FQNEAQ. This CDR3 is built from 15 residues. For the CDR3, the DNA is TGTGTCAGCAGCTTCGGGACAGATTCCTACAATGAGCAGTTCTTC. As protein: CVSSFGTDSYNEQFF.

This clonotype has just a few counts. This sequence joins TRBV7-3 and TRBJ2-1; 10 bases align to TRBD2. The germline V gene has CDR1 SGHTA and CDR2 FQGTGA. CDR3 length equals 24 residues. The J segment lost 0 bases and the V segment lost 1 base, leaving 24 bases of the junction unmatched. The CDR3 region has the DNA TGTGCCAGCAGCTTAAGGGTCGGGGCCGGAGGCAGCGGGAGGGCCCCCAGCTCCTACAATGAGCAGTTCTTC. It is translated as CASSLRVGAGGSGRAPSSYNEQFF.

The chain recombines TRBV27 with TRBJ2-5, with D tentatively TRBD1 (6 bases). With 5 bases removed from V and 5 bases from J, the gap between germline ends came to 15 bases. The CDR3 spans 14 residues. Germline V gives CDR1 MNHEY, CDR2 SMNVEV (reference sequence). The CDR3 reads CASSPVDSPETQYF. For the CDR3, the DNA is TGTGCCAGCAGTCCAGTGGACAGTCCGGAGACCCAGTACTTC.